The present entry profiles one T cell receptor (beta chain) with its context. This specimen belongs to a study of blood T cell repertoires in COVID-19. Study as a whole: Donors in the United States, Italy and Spain gave samples during acute or convalescent COVID-19. In each case, the material was cDNA or gDNA derived from T cells, B-cell-depleted T cells, or PBMCs.

CDR1 is SGHNT and CDR2 is YENEEA in the germline V gene. The V gene lost 3 bases and the J gene lost 7 bases, with 9 bases spanning the gap. CDR3 length equals 13 residues. In the authors' methods: Quantification of nucleated cells was approximated via reference gene primer amplification. Method: immunoSEQ multiplex PCR; TCRdb's copy keeps in-frame clones and lacks some. That table furnishes V, J and clone size, whereas the DNA furnished D and trimming. Of roughly 180,000 clones in the sample, approximately 88% were seen once. The rearrangement links TRBV11-3 to TRBJ1-4; perhaps TRBD1 as D (6 bases). The sequenced sample consisted of peripheral blood. The receptor was isolated from a woman aged 30 to 39 with acute or convalescent COVID-19. The CDR3 region has the DNA TGTGCCAGCAGCTTGGAGACAGGTGAAAAACTGTTTTTT. This sequence encodes CASSLETGEKLFF. The full variable domain, completed using reference TRBV11-3 and TRBJ1-4, is EAGVVQSPRYKIIEKKQPVAFWCNPISGHNTLYWYLQNLGQGPELLIRYENEEAVDDSQLPKDRFSAERLKGVDSTLKIQPAELGDSAVYLCASSLETGEKLFFGSGTQLSVL.